This is a list of T cell receptor beta chains from one sample in a study of cytomegalovirus exposure and HLA in healthy donors. Libraries were prepared by immunoSEQ multiplex PCR; TCRdb keeps only in-frame clonotypes and omits some of them. The table includes tens of thousands of clones, approximately 81% detected once. Sequences were obtained from PBMCs. Receptor source: a woman between 18 and 29 years old in good health and CMV-seropositive. The CDR3 runs from the conserved cysteine through the conserved F or W. A D gene is named only where the DNA matches it firmly. Only part of the rows carry a size: once, few, many, or a class if the clone is expanded.

J,V,D,size,DNA,CDR3
TRBJ2-1,TRBV19,.,.,TGTGCCAGTAGTCCGGGCCCGAGCCCCGCGGGGTTCTTC,CASSPGPSPAGFF
TRBJ2-2,TRBV6-5,.,.,TGTGCCAGCAGTTTAGGAGCCGGGGAGCTGTTTTTT,CASSLGAGELFF
TRBJ1-2,TRBV5-1,TRBD1,.,TGCGCCAGCAGCCCCGACAGGGGTGGGGATGGCTACACCTTC,CASSPDRGGDGYTF
TRBJ2-5,TRBV19,.,few,TGTGCCAGTAGCCGGGACCCAGGAGGGGAGACCCAGTACTTC,CASSRDPGGETQYF
TRBJ2-5,TRBV10-1,.,.,TGCGCCAGCAGCCCGGGGACTCACGGGGGTGGTGTGAAAGAGACCCAGTACTTC,CASSPGTHGGGVKETQYF
TRBJ1-2,TRBV27,TRBD1,.,TGTGCCAGCAGTTTGTTGACAGGGGGTAACTATGGCTACACCTTC,CASSLLTGGNYGYTF
TRBJ2-2,TRBV11-2,.,.,TGTGCCAGCAGCCGACAGATAAACACCGGGGAGCTGTTTTTT,CASSRQINTGELFF
TRBJ2-5,TRBV28,.,once,TGTGCCAGCCGGATGGAGGGGTGGGAAGAGACCCAGTACTTC,CASRMEGWEETQYF
TRBJ1-2,TRBV7-9,.,.,TGTGCCAGCAGCTTGGACGGGGACTATGGCTACACCTTC,CASSLDGDYGYTF
TRBJ1-5,TRBV27,.,.,TGTGCCAGCAGTTTATCGGCCAATAGCAATCAGCCCCAGCATTTT,CASSLSANSNQPQHF
TRBJ2-3,TRBV4-1,TRBD1,.,TGCGCCAGCAGCCAAGATCTTGTGACAGGGTCCAGGTTGACAGATACGCAGTATTTT,CASSQDLVTGSRLTDTQYF
TRBJ2-7,TRBV11-2,.,.,TGTGCCAGCAGCTTAGAGACAACCATCTCCTACGAGCAGTACTTC,CASSLETTISYEQYF
TRBJ2-5,TRBV4-2,TRBD2,.,TGTGCCAGCAGAAGACTAGCGGGGGATGAAGAGACCCAGTACTTC,CASRRLAGDEETQYF
TRBJ2-3,TRBV30,TRBD2,.,TGTGCCTGGAGTGTACGAGGCGGGGGGGCAGATACGCAGTATTTT,CAWSVRGGGADTQYF
TRBJ1-2,TRBV5-1,.,.,TGCGCCAGCAGCTTACAAACTAACTATGGCTACACCTTC,CASSLQTNYGYTF
TRBJ1-4,TRBV9,TRBD1,.,TGTGCCAGCAGCGAACAGGGACAGTCGAATGAAAAACTGTTTTTT,CASSEQGQSNEKLFF
TRBJ2-7,TRBV7-3,TRBD2,.,TGTGCCAGCAGCCTGGCGGGGGGCTCCTACGAGCAGTACTTC,CASSLAGGSYEQYF
TRBJ2-6,TRBV7-2,.,.,TGTGCCAGCAGCCCAGCGAACTCTGGGGCCAACGTCCTGACTTTC,CASSPANSGANVLTF
TRBJ2-5,TRBV27,TRBD2,.,TGTGCCAGCAGTTCCCACGGGCGGGGGGCCAGGGAGACCCAGTACTTC,CASSSHGRGARETQYF
TRBJ2-1,TRBV28,TRBD1,.,TGTGCCAGCAGTGGGACAGGGTATACGGATGAGCAGTTCTTC,CASSGTGYTDEQFF
TRBJ1-3,TRBV5-4,TRBD1,.,TGTGCCAGCAGCCTACCACAGGGGGCCTCTGGAAACACCATATATTTT,CASSLPQGASGNTIYF
TRBJ1-6,TRBV4-1,TRBD1,.,TGCGCCAGCAGCCAACCGACGCGGAGGGGGCGGAATTCACCCCTCCACTTT,CASSQPTRRGRNSPLHF
TRBJ1-6,TRBV19,TRBD1,few,TGTGCCAGTAGTACGACAGGGGGCGGGTCACCCCTCCACTTT,CASSTTGGGSPLHF
TRBJ1-2,TRBV6-4,.,.,TGTGCCAGCAGTGATACAGGGAAGGGTGGCTACACCTTC,CASSDTGKGGYTF
TRBJ1-2,TRBV2,.,.,TGTGCCAGCAGTGAATACCCGGAGAACTATGGCTACACCTTC,CASSEYPENYGYTF
TRBJ2-3,TRBV18,TRBD1,.,TGTGCCAGCTCAGGGACAGACTCTAGCACAGATACGCAGTATTTT,CASSGTDSSTDTQYF
TRBJ2-6,TRBV10-3,.,.,TGTGCCATCCAGGGGCCTGGGGCCAACGTCCTGACTTTC,CAIQGPGANVLTF
TRBJ2-7,TRBV30,.,once,TGTGCCTGGAGTATCGGGGGCTACGAGCAGTACTTC,CAWSIGGYEQYF
TRBJ2-7,TRBV19,.,.,TGTGCCAGTAGTGAACAGGTCGTGAGCTCCTACGAGCAGTACTTC,CASSEQVVSSYEQYF
TRBJ1-1,TRBV9,.,.,TGTGCCAGCAGCGTAGAACGCGACACTGAAGCTTTCTTT,CASSVERDTEAFF
TRBJ2-1,TRBV7-3,TRBD2,.,TGTGCCAGCAGCGCCTTAGCGGGGGGGCCCCTGAATGAGCAGTTCTTC,CASSALAGGPLNEQFF
TRBJ2-2,TRBV7-2,TRBD2,.,TGTGCCAGCAGCCAACTAGCGGGGGACACCGGGGAGCTGTTTTTT,CASSQLAGDTGELFF
TRBJ1-2,TRBV29-1,.,.,TGCAGCGTTGAAAGTTGGGGGGGGCAGGAAGGCTACACCTTC,CSVESWGGQEGYTF
TRBJ1-2,TRBV7-6,.,.,TGTGCCACCCGGAACAGGAATCTAATCGACGGCTACACCTTC,CATRNRNLIDGYTF
TRBJ1-1,TRBV7-9,.,.,TGTGCCAGCAGCCCTGAGCACACTGAAGCTTTCTTT,CASSPEHTEAFF
TRBJ2-5,TRBV5-6,TRBD2,.,TGTGCCAGCATAATAGCGGGGGGTATGGAGACCCAGTACTTC,CASIIAGGMETQYF
TRBJ1-5,TRBV21-1,.,.,TGTGCCAGCAGCACACGGGTAGGCAATCAGCCCCAGCATTTT,CASSTRVGNQPQHF
TRBJ1-1,TRBV6-5,.,.,TGTGCCAGCAGCCCAGGGGTGGAGAACACTGAAGCTTTCTTT,CASSPGVENTEAFF
TRBJ2-3,TRBV10-3,TRBD1,.,TGTGCCATCAGTGACCAGGGGGCTGAAGATACGCAGTATTTT,CAISDQGAEDTQYF
TRBJ1-2,TRBV9,.,once,TGTGCCAGCAGCGGTGACAGAGCTTATGGCTACACCTTC,CASSGDRAYGYTF
TRBJ1-4,TRBV28,TRBD1,.,TGTGCCAGCAGTGAGGGGGCCGGGGAAAAACTGTTTTTT,CASSEGAGEKLFF
TRBJ2-7,TRBV10-3,.,medium-sized,TGTGCCACCTCGGACAGACCTGCCTACGAGCAGTACTTC,CATSDRPAYEQYF
TRBJ2-3,TRBV27,TRBD2,.,TGTGCCAGCAGAAGGGGAGGGTTCGCAGATACGCAGTATTTT,CASRRGGFADTQYF
TRBJ2-3,TRBV10-3,TRBD2,.,TGTGCCATCAGAATTAGCGGGGGGAACACAGATACGCAGTATTTT,CAIRISGGNTDTQYF
TRBJ2-3,TRBV7-3,TRBD2,.,TGTGCCAGCAGCTTAAGGCGGGGGGGCACAGATACGCAGTATTTT,CASSLRRGGTDTQYF
TRBJ2-5,TRBV7-9,TRBD2,.,TGTGCCAGCAGCTGGGGACTAGCGGACCGGCGGGGGGAGACCCAGTACTTC,CASSWGLADRRGETQYF
TRBJ1-2,TRBV7-9,.,.,TGTGCCAGCAGCCGCGACGGGGAGGGTTATTATGGCTACACCTTC,CASSRDGEGYYGYTF
TRBJ1-5,TRBV2,.,.,TGTGCCAGCAGCCTACAGGGATCCCAGGAGCCCCAGCATTTT,CASSLQGSQEPQHF
TRBJ1-5,TRBV19,.,.,TGTGCCAGTATGAGAGACAGTCAGCCCCAGCATTTT,CASMRDSQPQHF
TRBJ2-6,TRBV6-4,TRBD1,.,TGTGCCAGCAGTGCCGGGACAGGGGGCTCTGGGGCCAACGTCCTGACTTTC,CASSAGTGGSGANVLTF
TRBJ2-2,TRBV27,.,.,TGTGCCAGCAGTTTAAGGGGGAGGGACACCGGGGAGCTGTTTTTT,CASSLRGRDTGELFF
TRBJ1-1,TRBV5-6,TRBD1,once,TGTGCCAGCAGCGCGGACAGGGACACTGAAGCTTTCTTT,CASSADRDTEAFF
TRBJ1-2,TRBV11-2,TRBD1,few,TGTGCCAGCAGCCGGGACAGGGGAAGGGGCTACACCTTC,CASSRDRGRGYTF